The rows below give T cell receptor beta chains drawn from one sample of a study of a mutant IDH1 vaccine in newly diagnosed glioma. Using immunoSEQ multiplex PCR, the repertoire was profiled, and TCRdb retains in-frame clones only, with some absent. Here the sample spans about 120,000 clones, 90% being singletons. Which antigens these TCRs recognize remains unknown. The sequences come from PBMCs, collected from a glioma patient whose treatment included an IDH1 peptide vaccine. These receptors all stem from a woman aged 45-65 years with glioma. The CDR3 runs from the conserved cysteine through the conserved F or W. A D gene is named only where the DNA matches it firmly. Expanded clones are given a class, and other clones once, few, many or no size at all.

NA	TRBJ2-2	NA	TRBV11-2	TGTGCCAGCACCCCAAACAGGGCCACCGGGGAGCTGTTTTTT	CASTPNRATGELFF
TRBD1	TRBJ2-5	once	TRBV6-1	TGTGCCAGCAGGTGGGACAGGGAGGGACAAGAGACCCAGTACTTC	CASRWDREGQETQYF
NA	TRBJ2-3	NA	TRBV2	TGTGCCAGCAGTGCCTCGGTCGCAGATACGCAGTATTTT	CASSASVADTQYF
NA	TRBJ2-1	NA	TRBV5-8	TGTGCCAGCAGCTTGGCGGGAGTCGCCTACAATGAGCAGTTCTTC	CASSLAGVAYNEQFF
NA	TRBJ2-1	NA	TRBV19	TGTGCCAGTGCCCTCATGGGATATGAGCAGTTCTTC	CASALMGYEQFF
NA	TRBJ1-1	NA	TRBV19	TGTGCCAGTAGGCCCAAAGGGCAGTACACTGAAGCTTTCTTT	CASRPKGQYTEAFF
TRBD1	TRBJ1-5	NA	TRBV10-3	TGTGCCACCGAACAGGGGGCCGGCCAGCCCCAGCATTTT	CATEQGAGQPQHF
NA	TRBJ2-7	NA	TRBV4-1	TGCGCCAGCAGCCAAGATCGTGGGGGCGGCGAGCAGTACTTC	CASSQDRGGGEQYF
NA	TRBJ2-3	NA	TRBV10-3	TGTGCCATCAGTGAGTCGGGCAGGGGACACACAGATACGCAGTATTTT	CAISESGRGHTDTQYF
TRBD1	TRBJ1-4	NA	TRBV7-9	TGTGCCAGCAGTTCCGGGACAGGGTCTGAAAAACTGTTTTTT	CASSSGTGSEKLFF
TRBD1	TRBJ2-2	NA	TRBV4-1	TGCGCCAGCAGCCAAGATCGAAGGGACAGGGTAACCGGGGAGCTGTTTTTT	CASSQDRRDRVTGELFF
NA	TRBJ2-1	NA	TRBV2	TGTGCCAGCAGCTCCGAGGGCCGGACCTCAAGGAATGAGCAGTTCTTC	CASSSEGRTSRNEQFF
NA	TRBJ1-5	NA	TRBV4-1	TGCGCCAGCAGCCAAAAACAGGGAACGGGCAATCAGCCCCAGCATTTT	CASSQKQGTGNQPQHF
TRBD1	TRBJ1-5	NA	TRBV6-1	TGTGCCAGCAGTCCGGACAGGGGGGAACATCAGCCCCAGCATTTT	CASSPDRGEHQPQHF
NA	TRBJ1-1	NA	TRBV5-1	TGCGCCAGCAGCTTGCAGGGACAAAACACTGAAGCTTTCTTT	CASSLQGQNTEAFF
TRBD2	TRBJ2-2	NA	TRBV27	TGTGCCAGCAGTCTAAGGCCCCGAACCGGGACTAGCGGGAGCATTTACACCGGGGAGCTGTTTTTT	CASSLRPRTGTSGSIYTGELFF
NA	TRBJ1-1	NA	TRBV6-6	TGTGCCAGCAGTCCCGGACAGAGGAACACTGAAGCTTTCTTT	CASSPGQRNTEAFF
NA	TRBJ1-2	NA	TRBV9	TGTGCCAGCAGCCCTTCTCACCTTTACTATGGCTACACCTTC	CASSPSHLYYGYTF
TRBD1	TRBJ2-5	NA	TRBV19	TGTGCCAGTAGTACGGGACAGGTTTTTCAAGAGACCCAGTACTTC	CASSTGQVFQETQYF
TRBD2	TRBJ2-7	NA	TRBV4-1	TGCGCCAGCAGCCAAGCCCCCCCCGGGACTACCGCCTACGAGCAGTACTTC	CASSQAPPGTTAYEQYF
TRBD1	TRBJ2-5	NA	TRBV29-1	TGCAGCGTTAACAGGGGGACTCAAGAGACCCAGTACTTC	CSVNRGTQETQYF
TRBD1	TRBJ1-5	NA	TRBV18	TGTGCCAGCTCACCGGGACAGGGAAACAATCAGCCCCAGCATTTT	CASSPGQGNNQPQHF
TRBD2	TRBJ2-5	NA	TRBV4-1	TGCGCCAGCAGCCGGGGACTAGCGGGCCTAAGGGAGACCCAGTACTTC	CASSRGLAGLRETQYF
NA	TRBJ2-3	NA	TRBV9	TGTGCCAGCAGCGGATCGGGGGGCCGGGGTAGCACAGATACGCAGTATTTT	CASSGSGGRGSTDTQYF
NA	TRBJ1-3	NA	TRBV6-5	TGTGCCAGCAGTCCCCCTGATGGGGGAAACACCATATATTTT	CASSPPDGGNTIYF
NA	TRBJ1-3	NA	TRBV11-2	TGTGCCAGCAGTTCCCTGGTTAGGGGCCGCTCTGGAAACACCATATATTTT	CASSSLVRGRSGNTIYF
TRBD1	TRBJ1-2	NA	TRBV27	TGTGCCAGCAGTTTATCACCGGGACAGGTGTTTAGTGGCTACACCTTC	CASSLSPGQVFSGYTF
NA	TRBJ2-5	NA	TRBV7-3	TGTGCCAGCAGCTTAGAACCCCAAGAGACCCAGTACTTC	CASSLEPQETQYF
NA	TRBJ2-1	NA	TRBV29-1	TGCAGCGTTGGTTACAGCGGGCTTTACAATGAGCAGTTCTTC	CSVGYSGLYNEQFF
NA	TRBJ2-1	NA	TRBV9	TGTGCCAGCAGCCCCGGAGGGCAGGGGTACAATGAGCAGTTCTTC	CASSPGGQGYNEQFF
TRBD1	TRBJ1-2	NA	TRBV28	TGTGCCAGCAGTCCCCCCGGGACAGGGGGTAGCTATGGCTACACCTTC	CASSPPGTGGSYGYTF
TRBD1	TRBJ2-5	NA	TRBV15	TGTGCCACCAGCACCCTAGGACAGGGCGGAAGGGAGACCCAGTACTTC	CATSTLGQGGRETQYF
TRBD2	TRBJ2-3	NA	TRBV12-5	TGTGCTAGTGGTTTGGCTCAGACTAGCGGGAACCTCCCAGATACGCAGTATTTT	CASGLAQTSGNLPDTQYF
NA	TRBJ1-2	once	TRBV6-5	TGTGCCAGCAGTTACTCGGGAGGGGATAATGGCTACACCTTC	CASSYSGGDNGYTF
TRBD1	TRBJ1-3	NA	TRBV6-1	TGTGCCAGCAGTGATTCAGGGGGCGCATACACCATATATTTT	CASSDSGGAYTIYF
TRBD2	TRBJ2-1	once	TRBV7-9	TGTGCCAGCAGCCGTAGCGGGAGGTTCTACAATGAGCAGTTCTTC	CASSRSGRFYNEQFF
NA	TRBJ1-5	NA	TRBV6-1	TGTGCCAGCAGTGAAGCGCTAGCCCGTCTAAATCAGCCCCAGCATTTT	CASSEALARLNQPQHF
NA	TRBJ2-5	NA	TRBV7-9	TGTGCCAGCAGCTTAGAGACCCAGTACTTC	CASSLETQYF
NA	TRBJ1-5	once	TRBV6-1	TGTGCCAGCAGTGATCGGAACAGGGCAGGGAATCAGCCCCAGCATTTT	CASSDRNRAGNQPQHF
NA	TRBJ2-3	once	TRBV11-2	TGTGCCAGCAGCTTAGTTTTGGGGGTGGCAGATACGCAGTATTTT	CASSLVLGVADTQYF
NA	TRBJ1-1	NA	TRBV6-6	TGTGCCAGCAGGACCGGGGTGGGCACTGAAGCTTTCTTT	CASRTGVGTEAFF
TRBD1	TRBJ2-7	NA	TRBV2	TGTGCCAGCAGTGAGGGGGACAGGGGTCCTAGGTACTTC	CASSEGDRGPRYF
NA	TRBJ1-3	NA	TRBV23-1	TGCGCCAGCAGTCAAGACAGACTCCCTGGAAACACCATATATTTT	CASSQDRLPGNTIYF
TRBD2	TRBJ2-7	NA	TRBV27	TGTGCCAGCCGTTTCTTGGGGACTAGCGGGAACTACGAGCAGTACTTC	CASRFLGTSGNYEQYF
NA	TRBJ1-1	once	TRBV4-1	TGCGCCAGCAGCCAACACAGGTCTAGGGGGACTGAAGCTTTCTTT	CASSQHRSRGTEAFF
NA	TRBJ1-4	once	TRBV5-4	TGTGCCAGCAGGCTTAAGGGGACCGGGACTAATGAAAAACTGCTTTTT	CASRLKGTGTNEKLLF
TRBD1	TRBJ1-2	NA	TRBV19	TGTGCCAGTAGTATACGACAGGGGACAGGGTATGGCTACACCTTC	CASSIRQGTGYGYTF
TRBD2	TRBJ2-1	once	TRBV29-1	TGCAGCGTTCAAAGACTAGCAGCTAATGAGCAGTTCTTC	CSVQRLAANEQFF
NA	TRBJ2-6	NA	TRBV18	TGTGCCAGCTCACCTCAGGAGGGGGCGCTATCTGGGGCCAACGTCCTGACTTTC	CASSPQEGALSGANVLTF
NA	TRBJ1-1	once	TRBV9	TGTGCCAGCAGCGTAGCTAGTGCGAACACTGAAGCTTTCTTT	CASSVASANTEAFF
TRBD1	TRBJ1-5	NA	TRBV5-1	TGCGCCAGCAGCTTGATGGGACAGGGTCAGCCCCAGCATTTT	CASSLMGQGQPQHF
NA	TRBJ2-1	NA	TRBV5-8	TGTGCCAGCAGCTTGGGACAGATCTATGAGCAGTTCTTC	CASSLGQIYEQFF
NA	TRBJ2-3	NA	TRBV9	TGTGCCAGCAAGTCCTCGGGTGATACGCAGTATTTT	CASKSSGDTQYF
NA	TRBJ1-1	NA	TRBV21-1	TGTGCCAGCAGCTCATACAGGGGGAGCAACACTGAAGCTTTCTTT	CASSSYRGSNTEAFF
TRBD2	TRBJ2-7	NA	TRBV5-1	TGCGCCAGCAGCTCCGGGACTAGCGGGAGTTACGAGCAGTACTTC	CASSSGTSGSYEQYF